Listed here are 2 T cell receptor beta chains from one sample, sequenced in a study of T cell repertoires in cytomegalovirus infection. TCRdb re-called the reads with MiXCR, one entry per CDR3 protein. Of about 320,000 distinct CDR3 sequences listed, 8% to 10% were seen once; the top ten hold about 4.5%. The specimen sequenced was PBMCs. These receptor sequences come from a human donor in good health (CMV status not recorded). Some clones in this sample may be carry-over from other donors' samples.

This clonotype was seen ten or more times. The chain employs TRBV5-1 and TRBJ2-2; 12 bases line up with TRBD2. This CDR3 has 17 residues. The V gene end was trimmed by 2 bases and the J gene end by 10 bases; junction bases not matched to a gene: 12. Germline CDR1 reads SGHRS; CDR2 reads YFSETQ. In DNA, the CDR3 is TGCGCCAGCAGCTTTTATACTAGCGGGGGGTCCGGACCGGAGCTGTTTTTT. It yields the protein CASSFYTSGGSGPELFF.

This clonotype was seen more than once but under ten times. The rearrangement links TRBV12-3 or TRBV12-4 to TRBJ2-2; no clear D. CDR3 length: 13 residues. V shed 1 base and J shed 6 bases, with 6 bases lying between them. The CDR3 loop is CASSLGEPGELFF. CDR3 in DNA: TGTGCCAGCAGTTTAGGGGAACCCGGGGAGCTGTTTTTT.